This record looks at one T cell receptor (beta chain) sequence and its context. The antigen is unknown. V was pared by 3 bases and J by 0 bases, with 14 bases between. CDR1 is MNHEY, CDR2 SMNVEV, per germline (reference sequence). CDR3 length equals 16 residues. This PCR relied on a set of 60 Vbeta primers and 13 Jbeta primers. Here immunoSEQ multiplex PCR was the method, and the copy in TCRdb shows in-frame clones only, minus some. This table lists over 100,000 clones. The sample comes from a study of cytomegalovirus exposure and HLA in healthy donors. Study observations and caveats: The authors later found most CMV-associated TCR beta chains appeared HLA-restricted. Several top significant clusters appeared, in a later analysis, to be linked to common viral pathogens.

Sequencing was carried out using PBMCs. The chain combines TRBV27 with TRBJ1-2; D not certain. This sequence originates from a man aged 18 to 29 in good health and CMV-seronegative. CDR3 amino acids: CASSFSAAGTNYGYTF. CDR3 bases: TGTGCCAGCAGTTTCTCGGCCGCCGGGACTAACTATGGCTACACCTTC.